This entry lists 23 T cell receptor beta chains sequenced from one sample in a study of cytomegalovirus exposure and HLA in healthy donors. It was with 60 Vbeta and 13 Jbeta primers that the PCR ran. Libraries were prepared by immunoSEQ multiplex PCR; TCRdb keeps only in-frame clonotypes and omits some of them. The sample contains more than 150,000 clones, roughly four fifths of which appear only once. Sequenced material: PBMCs. These receptors all come from a man in his forties or fifties in good health and CMV-seronegative.

CDR3 sequence reads: CASSVGLAGTETQYF. The CDR3 DNA reads as TGTGCCAGCAGCGTAGGACTAGCGGGAACGGAGACCCAGTACTTC. The chain joins TRBV9 to TRBJ2-5; TRBD2 matches 11 bases. Trimming took 0 bases from V and 5 from J; bases not matched to a gene: 3. Germline V lookup: CDR1 SGDLS, CDR2 YYNGEE. The CDR3 spans 15 residues.

V and J are TRBV6-5 and TRBJ2-7, with 7 bases aligning to TRBD1. V was pared by 6 bases and J by 1 base, with 9 bases of the junction left unmatched. Germline V lookup: CDR1 MNHEY, CDR2 SVGAGI. The CDR3 extends over 15 amino acids. CDR3 DNA sequence: TGTGCCAGCAGAAGTGACAGGGAAGGGTCCTACGAGCAGTACTTC. This gives the protein CASRSDREGSYEQYF.

The V gene is TRBV4-2, the J gene TRBJ2-1, with 12 bases matching TRBD2. CDR1 LGHNA and CDR2 YNFKEQ come from the germline V gene. Trimming at V came to 4 bases and at J to 6 bases, leaving 7 bases not matched to a gene. CDR3 size: 16 residues. Here the CDR3 reads CASSRSRLAGANEQFF. The CDR3 DNA follows: TGTGCCAGCAGCCGGAGTCGACTAGCGGGAGCCAATGAGCAGTTCTTC.

J is TRBJ2-7 and V is TRBV7-8; 9 bases align to TRBD1. The V and J ends lost 5 bases and 2 bases, in that order; junction bases with no gene match: 7. Germline CDR1 and CDR2: SGHVS and FQNEAQ. CDR3 length equals 15 residues. The CDR3 DNA sequence: TGTGCCAGCAGCCCGAGACAGGGGGGTGCCTACGAGCAGTACTTC. Translated: CASSPRQGGAYEQYF.

This clone has a handful of counts. J is TRBJ1-1 and V is TRBV18; TRBD1 agrees at 10 bases. After removal of 4 bases from V and 1 base from J, the junction contained 6 bases not matched to a gene. CDR1 is KGHSH, CDR2 LQKENI, per germline. CDR3 length: 16 residues. CDR3 protein: CASSRRTGGANTEAFF. For the CDR3, the DNA is TGTGCCAGCTCACGCCGGACAGGGGGAGCGAACACTGAAGCTTTCTTT.

The chain joins TRBV7-2 to TRBJ1-1, with TRBD1 matching over 7 bases. The germline V gene encodes CDR1 SGHTA and CDR2 FQGNSA. There are 13 residues in the CDR3. V was pared by 5 bases and J by 3 bases, with 3 bases of the junction left unmatched. The CDR3, as DNA: TGTGCCAGCAGCCAACAGGGGTACACTGAAGCTTTCTTT. Translation: CASSQQGYTEAFF.

In this sample, this clone turned up once. The chain is built from TRBV7-9 and TRBJ2-1, with 8 bases fitting TRBD2. CDR3 size: 18 residues. J gave up 3 bases and V 3 bases, and 13 bases lay outside the gene matches. Germline V gives CDR1 SEHNR, CDR2 FQNEAQ (reference sequence). The CDR3 nucleotides are TGTGCCAGCAGCTTCCTCGGGAGGGGCGGGGGCGTCTACAATGAGCAGTTCTTC. Translation gives CASSFLGRGGGVYNEQFF.

V is TRBV6-1 and J is TRBJ2-1; 14 bases match TRBD2. Per the germline V gene, CDR1 is MNHNS and CDR2 is SASEGT. The V and J ends lost 4 bases and 8 bases, in that order; junction bases with no gene match: 7. The CDR3 totals 16 residues. CDR3: CASSAPGLAGVHEQFF. CDR3 bases: TGTGCCAGCAGTGCCCCGGGACTAGCGGGAGTACATGAGCAGTTCTTC.

The genes are TRBV6-1 and TRBJ1-1, with D unresolved. V was clipped by 10 bases and J by 4 bases, with 19 bases between them. The CDR3 has 14 amino acids. Germline CDR1 MNHNS, CDR2 SASEGT. The CDR3 loop reads CATSPWIGGTEAFF. The CDR3 DNA reads TGTGCCACCAGCCCCTGGATCGGAGGCACTGAAGCTTTCTTT.

This chain connects TRBV19 to TRBJ1-5; D not resolved. This CDR3 comprises 16 residues. Germline CDR1 LNHDA, CDR2 SQIVND (reference sequence). V was trimmed by 3 bases and J by 3 bases, leaving 15 bases between them. CDR3 nucleotides: TGTGCCAGTAGTATTGGCGGGTCGGGATACAATCAGCCCCAGCATTTT. This translates into CASSIGGSGYNQPQHF.

The chain recombines TRBV5-6 with TRBJ2-5; no reliable D call. The J call may be faulty, since TRBJ2-7 better matches the DNA end. The CDR3 is 13 amino acids. Germline CDR1 and CDR2: SGHDT and YYEEEE. This CDR3 is CASSFTPHYEQYF. The CDR3 DNA reads as TGTGCCAGCAGCTTTACGCCCCACTACGAGCAGTACTTC.

J is TRBJ1-2 and V is TRBV30, with D uncertain. Germline CDR1 reads GTSNPN; CDR2 reads SVGIG (reference sequence). The CDR3 runs to 12 residues. The V and J ends lost 2 bases and 4 bases respectively, with 8 bases between them. CDR3 sequence reads: CAWSWRGYGYTF. The CDR3 region has the DNA TGTGCCTGGAGTTGGCGGGGCTATGGCTACACCTTC.

The genes are TRBV6-1 and TRBJ2-3; no definite D call. The CDR3 runs to 16 residues. CDR1 and CDR2 from the germline V gene are MNHNS and SASEGT. Deletions cut 2 bases from V and 1 base from J, with 13 bases between. The CDR3 reads CASSELHPPGTDTQYF. The CDR3 bases are TGTGCCAGCAGTGAACTTCACCCTCCAGGCACAGATACGCAGTATTTT.

The chain uses TRBV6-5 and TRBJ2-7, with 10 bases identical to TRBD2. Trimming took 5 bases from V and 2 from J; bases not matched to a gene: 6. This CDR3 is 15 amino acids long. CDR1 is MNHEY and CDR2 is SVGAGI in the germline V gene. DNA of the CDR3: TGTGCCAGCAGTCCACGGACTAGCGGAACCTACGAGCAGTACTTC. As protein: CASSPRTSGTYEQYF.

This clone occurred a few times. The V and J genes are TRBV11-1 and TRBJ2-5, with TRBD2 identical over 12 bases. The J call is in doubt because the DNA end fits TRBJ2-7 better. This CDR3 comprises 16 residues. CDR1 and CDR2 from the germline V gene are SGHAT and FQDESV (reference sequence). This chain's CDR3 is CASSPQTSGSSYEQYF. CDR3 in DNA: TGTGCCAGCAGCCCGCAGACTAGCGGGAGTTCCTACGAGCAGTACTTC.

The rearrangement uses TRBV9 and TRBJ1-1, with TRBD1 identical over 10 bases. CDR1 is SGDLS, CDR2 YYNGEE, per germline. V gave up 0 bases and J gave up 0 bases; unmatched junction bases: 5. The CDR3 loop spans 17 amino acids. DNA of the CDR3: TGTGCCAGCAGCGTAGGACAGGGGGCGTCCATGAACACTGAAGCTTTCTTT. It codes for CASSVGQGASMNTEAFF.

A single count supports this clone. V and J are TRBV11-2 and TRBJ1-2; 9 bases are shared with TRBD1. V trimming: 1 base; J trimming: 7 bases; junction bases outside the gene matches: 10. The germline CDR1 and CDR2 sequences are SGHAT and FQNNGV. The CDR3 sequence is 16 residues long. CDR3 in amino acids: CASSLGPGQGYGGYTF. As DNA, the CDR3 is TGTGCCAGCAGCTTAGGTCCGGGACAGGGTTACGGTGGCTACACCTTC.

This clone was seen once. V and J are TRBV7-6 and TRBJ2-1; D ambiguous. The germline V gene encodes CDR1 SGHVS and CDR2 FNYEAQ. The V end lost 6 bases, the J end lost 0 bases, and 12 bases lay between the germline ends. The CDR3 extends over 15 amino acids. The CDR3 spells CASSTEIGSYNEQFF. In nucleotides, the CDR3 is TGTGCCAGCAGTACCGAGATCGGCTCCTACAATGAGCAGTTCTTC.

This clone was counted between two and nine times. The rearrangement uses TRBV28 and TRBJ2-7; the match to TRBD1 covers 7 bases. The junction had 10 bases not matched to a gene; V was cut back by 6 bases and J by 2 bases. The CDR3 is 15 amino acids. Germline V gene lookup returns CDR1 MDHEN and CDR2 SYDVKM. Written as DNA, the CDR3 is TGTGCCAGCAGCCGACAGGGAATGGTTCCCTACGAGCAGTACGTC. Translated: CASSRQGMVPYEQYV.

This chain connects TRBV9 to TRBJ1-1; D might be TRBD1 (6 bases). Germline CDR1 SGDLS, CDR2 YYNGEE. This CDR3 region has 16 residues. Between the trimmed V and J ends, which lost 3 bases and 0 bases, there was a span of 15 bases. CDR3 sequence (DNA): TGTGCCAGCAGCGCTTCCCCCGACAGGATGAACACTGAAGCTTTCTTT. Its protein product is CASSASPDRMNTEAFF.

This clone was found a few times. The rearrangement uses TRBV10-2 and TRBJ2-1; 11 bases are a match to TRBD2. Germline lookup yields CDR1 WSHSY and CDR2 SAAADI. CDR3 size: 15 residues. Unmatched junction bases numbered 4, after V lost 0 bases and J lost 9 bases. Here the CDR3 DNA reads TGCGCCAGCAGTGAGTCACTAGCGGGAGAGGGTGAGCAGTTCTTC. It codes for CASSESLAGEGEQFF.

Turning to this clone: One end of the junction is discordant with germline, which a read error may explain. The chain employs TRBV20-1 and TRBJ2-4; unclear D gene. CDR3 length: 11 amino acids. The V gene's germline CDR1 is DFQATT and CDR2 SNEGSKA (reference sequence). The CDR3 region is CSAKLFNSQYF. The CDR3 DNA reads as TGCAGTGCTAAGCTTTTTAACAGTCAGTACTTC.

The rearrangement uses TRBV11-3 and TRBJ2-5; TRBD2 is a possible D gene (5 bases). Germline CDR1 is SGHNT and CDR2 is YENEEA. The CDR3 is made up of 14 amino acids. Between the trimmed V and J ends, which lost 5 bases and 5 bases, there was a span of 15 bases. The CDR3 is CASSPARGSETQYF. CDR3 coding DNA: TGTGCCAGCAGCCCAGCTCGGGGATCGGAGACCCAGTACTTC.